This T cell receptor (beta chain) was captured by sequencing in a study of shared clonotypes between healthy human individuals. At the level of the study: A couple of women and a few men aged 18 to 49 made up the donors.

The replicate PCRs on unsorted PBMC were given about 300 ng DNA, which is about 30,000 T cell genomes. Authors' analysis steps: Without quality scores, immunoSEQ junctional reads could not be filtered like full-length reads. Method: immunoSEQ multiplex PCR; TCRdb's copy keeps in-frame clones and lacks some. V, J and clone size are those of that table, while D and trimming were read from the DNA. The data show approximately 500,000 clones, with roughly 79% seen just once and around 12% held by the top ten. Overall study findings and caveats: Tissue TCR repertoires likely differ from these blood-only repertoires.

There are 14 residues in the CDR3. CDR1 and CDR2 (germline): LNHDA, SQIVND (reference sequence). V shed 3 bases, J shed 1 base, and the junction held 2 bases outside the gene matches. This clone was counted only a few times. Its antigen remains unknown. J is TRBJ1-1 and V is TRBV19; 7 nucleotides match TRBD1. Sequencing was done on a sample of PBMCs. This receptor was taken from a woman between 40 and 55 years old in good health. Some clones in this sample may be carry-over from other donors' samples. For the CDR3, the DNA is TGTGCCAGTAGTATCTGGGACAGGAACACTGAAGCTTTCTTT. Translated: CASSIWDRNTEAFF.